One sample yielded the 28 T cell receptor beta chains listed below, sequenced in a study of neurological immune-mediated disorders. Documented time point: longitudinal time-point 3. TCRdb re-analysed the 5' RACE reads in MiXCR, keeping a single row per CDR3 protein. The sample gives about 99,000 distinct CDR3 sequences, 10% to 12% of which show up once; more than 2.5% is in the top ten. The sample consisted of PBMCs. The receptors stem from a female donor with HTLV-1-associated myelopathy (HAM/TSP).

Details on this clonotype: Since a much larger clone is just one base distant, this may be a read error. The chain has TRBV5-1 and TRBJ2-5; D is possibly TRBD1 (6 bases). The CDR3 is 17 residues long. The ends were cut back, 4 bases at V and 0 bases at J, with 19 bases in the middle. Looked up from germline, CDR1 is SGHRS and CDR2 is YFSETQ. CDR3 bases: TGCGCCAGCAGCGGGGGCGACAGTTTCCCTTACCAAGAGACCCAGTACTTC. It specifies CASSGGDSFPYQETQYF.

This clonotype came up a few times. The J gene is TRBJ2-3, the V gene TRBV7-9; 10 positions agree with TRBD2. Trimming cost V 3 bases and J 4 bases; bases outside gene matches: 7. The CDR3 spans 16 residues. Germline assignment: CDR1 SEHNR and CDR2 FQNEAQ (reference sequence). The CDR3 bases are TGTGCCAGCAGCTTTGGGAGCGGGGGGGCATCAGATACGCAGTATTTT. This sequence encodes CASSFGSGGASDTQYF.

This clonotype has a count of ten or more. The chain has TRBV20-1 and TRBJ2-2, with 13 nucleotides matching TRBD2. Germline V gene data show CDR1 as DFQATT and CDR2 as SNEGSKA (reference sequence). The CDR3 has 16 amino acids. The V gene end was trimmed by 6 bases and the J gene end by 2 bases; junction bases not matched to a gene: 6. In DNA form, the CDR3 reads TGCAGTGCCGAAGGACTAGCGGGGGTAAACACCGGGGAGCTGTTTTTT. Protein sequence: CSAEGLAGVNTGELFF.

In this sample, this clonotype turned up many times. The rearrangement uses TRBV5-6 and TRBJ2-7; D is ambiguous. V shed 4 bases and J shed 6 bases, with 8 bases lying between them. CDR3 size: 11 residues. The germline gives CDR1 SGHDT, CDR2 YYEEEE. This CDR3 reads CASSLASEQYF. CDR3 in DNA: TGTGCCAGCAGCCTTGCATCCGAGCAGTACTTC.

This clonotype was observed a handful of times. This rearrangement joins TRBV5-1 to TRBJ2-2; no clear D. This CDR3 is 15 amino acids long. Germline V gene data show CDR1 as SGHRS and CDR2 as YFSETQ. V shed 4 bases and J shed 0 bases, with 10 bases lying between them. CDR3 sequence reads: CASSHSSSNTGELFF. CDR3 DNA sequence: TGCGCCAGCAGCCATAGTAGTTCGAACACCGGGGAGCTGTTTTTT.

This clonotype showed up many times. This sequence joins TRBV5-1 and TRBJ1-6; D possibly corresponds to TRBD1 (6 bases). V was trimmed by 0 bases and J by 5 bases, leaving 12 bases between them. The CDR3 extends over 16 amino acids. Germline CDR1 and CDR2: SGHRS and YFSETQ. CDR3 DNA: TGCGCCAGCAGCTTGGACGGGGGGCCTAATAATTCACCCCTCCACTTT. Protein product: CASSLDGGPNNSPLHF.

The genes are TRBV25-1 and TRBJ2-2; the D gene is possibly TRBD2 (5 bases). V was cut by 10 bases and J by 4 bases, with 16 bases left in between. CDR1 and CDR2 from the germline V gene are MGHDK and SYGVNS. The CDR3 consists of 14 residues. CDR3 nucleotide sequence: TGTGCCATCGGCCCCTGGACTGCCACCGGGGAGCTGTTTTTT. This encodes CAIGPWTATGELFF.

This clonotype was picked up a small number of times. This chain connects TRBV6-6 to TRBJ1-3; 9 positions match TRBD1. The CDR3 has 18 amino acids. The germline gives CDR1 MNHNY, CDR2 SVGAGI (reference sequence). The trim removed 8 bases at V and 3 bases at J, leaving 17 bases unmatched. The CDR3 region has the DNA TGTGCCAGCCACACACCGCTGGGACAGGGAATTTTTGGAAACACCATATATTTT. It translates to CASHTPLGQGIFGNTIYF.

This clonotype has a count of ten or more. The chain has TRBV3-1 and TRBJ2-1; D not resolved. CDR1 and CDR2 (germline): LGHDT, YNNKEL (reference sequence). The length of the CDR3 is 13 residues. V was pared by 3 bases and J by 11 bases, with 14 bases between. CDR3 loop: CASSQLSDGQQFF. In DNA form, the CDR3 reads TGTGCCAGCAGCCAGCTCTCGGACGGACAGCAGTTCTTC.

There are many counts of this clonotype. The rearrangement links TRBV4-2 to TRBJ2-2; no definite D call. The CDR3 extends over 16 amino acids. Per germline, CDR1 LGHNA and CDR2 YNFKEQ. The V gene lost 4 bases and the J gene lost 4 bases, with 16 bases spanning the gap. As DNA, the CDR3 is TGTGCCAGCAGCCGATCAGTTGGTCGGGTCACCGGGGAGCTGTTTTTT. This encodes CASSRSVGRVTGELFF.

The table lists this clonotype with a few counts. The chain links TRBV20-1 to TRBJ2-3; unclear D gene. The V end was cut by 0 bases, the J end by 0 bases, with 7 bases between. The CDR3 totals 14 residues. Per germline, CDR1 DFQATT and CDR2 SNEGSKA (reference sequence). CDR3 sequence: CSARDWFSTDTQYF. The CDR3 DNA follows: TGCAGTGCTAGAGATTGGTTTAGCACAGATACGCAGTATTTT.

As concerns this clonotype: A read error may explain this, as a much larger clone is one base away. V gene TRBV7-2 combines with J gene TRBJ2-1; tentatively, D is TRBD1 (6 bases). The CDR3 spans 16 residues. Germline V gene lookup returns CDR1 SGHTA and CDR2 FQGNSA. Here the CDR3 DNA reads TGTGACAGCAGCTTAGCGACAGGATCTGGAAGGAATGAGCAGTTCTTC. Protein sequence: CDSSLATGSGRNEQFF.

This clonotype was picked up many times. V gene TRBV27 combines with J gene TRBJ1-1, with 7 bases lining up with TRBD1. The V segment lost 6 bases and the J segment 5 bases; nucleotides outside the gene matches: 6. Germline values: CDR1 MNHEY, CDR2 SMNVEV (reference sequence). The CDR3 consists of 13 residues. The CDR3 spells CASRRQGETEAFF. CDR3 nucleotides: TGTGCCAGCAGGAGACAGGGTGAGACTGAAGCTTTCTTT.

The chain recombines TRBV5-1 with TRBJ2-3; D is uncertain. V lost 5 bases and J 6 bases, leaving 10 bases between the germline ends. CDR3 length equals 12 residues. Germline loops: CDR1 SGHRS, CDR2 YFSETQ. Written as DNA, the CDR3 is TGCGCCAGCAGTTCGCGTTCGGATACGCAGTATTTT. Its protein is CASSSRSDTQYF. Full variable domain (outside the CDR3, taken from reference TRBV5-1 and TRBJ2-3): KAGVTQTPRYLIKTRGQQVTLSCSPISGHRSVSWYQQTPGQGLQFLFEYFSETQRNKGNFPGRFSGRQFSNSRSEMNVSTLELGDSALYLCASSSRSDTQYFGPGTRLTVL.

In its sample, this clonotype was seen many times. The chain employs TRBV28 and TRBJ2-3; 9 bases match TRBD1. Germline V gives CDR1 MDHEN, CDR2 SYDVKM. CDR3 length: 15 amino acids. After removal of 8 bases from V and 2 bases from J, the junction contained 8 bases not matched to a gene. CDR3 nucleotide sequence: TGTGCCAGCTTGGGCTGGGACAGGGTCACAGATACGCAGTATTTT. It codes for CASLGWDRVTDTQYF.

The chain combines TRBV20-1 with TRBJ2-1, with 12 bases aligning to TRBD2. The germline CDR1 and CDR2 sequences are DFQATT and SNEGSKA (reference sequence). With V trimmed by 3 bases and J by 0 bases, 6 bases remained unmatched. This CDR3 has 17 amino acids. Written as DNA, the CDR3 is TGCAGTGCTAGCTCTAGCGGGGGGGGGTTCTCCTACAATGAGCAGTTCTTC. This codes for CSASSSGGGFSYNEQFF.

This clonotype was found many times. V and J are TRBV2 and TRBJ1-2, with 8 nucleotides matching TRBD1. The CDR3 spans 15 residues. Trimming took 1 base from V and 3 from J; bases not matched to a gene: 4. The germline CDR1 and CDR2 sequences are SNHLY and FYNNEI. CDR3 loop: CASSEGAGGDYGYTF. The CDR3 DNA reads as TGTGCCAGCAGTGAAGGGGCAGGGGGCGACTATGGCTACACCTTC.

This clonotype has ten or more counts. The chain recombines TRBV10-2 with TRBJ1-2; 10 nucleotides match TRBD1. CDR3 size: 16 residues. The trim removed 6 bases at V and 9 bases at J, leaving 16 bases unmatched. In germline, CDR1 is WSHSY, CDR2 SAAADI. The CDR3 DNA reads TGCGCCAGCAGGGGGACAGGGGACTACCAGACGGTTCGCTACACCTTC. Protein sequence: CASRGTGDYQTVRYTF.

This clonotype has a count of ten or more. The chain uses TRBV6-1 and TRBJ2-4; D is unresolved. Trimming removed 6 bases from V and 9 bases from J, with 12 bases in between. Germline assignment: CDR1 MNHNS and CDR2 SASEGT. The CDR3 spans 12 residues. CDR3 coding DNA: TGTGCCAGCAGCGACATGGATAGCATTCAGTACTTC. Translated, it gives CASSDMDSIQYF.

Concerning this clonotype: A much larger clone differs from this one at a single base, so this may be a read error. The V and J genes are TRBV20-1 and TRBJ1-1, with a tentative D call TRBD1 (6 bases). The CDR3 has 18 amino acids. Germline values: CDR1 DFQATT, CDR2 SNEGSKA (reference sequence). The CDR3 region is CSARSPLMAFDRNTEGFF. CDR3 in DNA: TGCAGTGCCAGAAGCCCGCTCATGGCTTTTGACAGGAACACTGAAGGTTTCTTT.

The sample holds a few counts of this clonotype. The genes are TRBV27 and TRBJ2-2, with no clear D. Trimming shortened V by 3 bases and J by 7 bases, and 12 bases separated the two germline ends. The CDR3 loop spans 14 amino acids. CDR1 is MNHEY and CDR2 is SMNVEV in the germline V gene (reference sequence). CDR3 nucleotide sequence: TGTGCCAGCAGTTTTTCCTGGCAGCACGGGGAGCTGTTTTTT. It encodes CASSFSWQHGELFF.

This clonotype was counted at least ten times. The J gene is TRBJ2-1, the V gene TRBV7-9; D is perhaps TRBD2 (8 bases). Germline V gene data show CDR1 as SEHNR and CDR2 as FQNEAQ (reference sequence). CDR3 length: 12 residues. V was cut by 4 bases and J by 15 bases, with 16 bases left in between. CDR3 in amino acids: CASSSGTRGPFF. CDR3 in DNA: TGTGCCAGCAGCTCCGGGACTAGGGGGCCGTTCTTC.

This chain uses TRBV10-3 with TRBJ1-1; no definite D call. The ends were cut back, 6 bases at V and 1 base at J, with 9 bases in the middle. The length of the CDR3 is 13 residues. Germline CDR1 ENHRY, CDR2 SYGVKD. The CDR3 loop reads CAISKGRNTEAFF. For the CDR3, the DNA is TGTGCCATCAGCAAAGGCAGGAACACTGAAGCTTTCTTT.

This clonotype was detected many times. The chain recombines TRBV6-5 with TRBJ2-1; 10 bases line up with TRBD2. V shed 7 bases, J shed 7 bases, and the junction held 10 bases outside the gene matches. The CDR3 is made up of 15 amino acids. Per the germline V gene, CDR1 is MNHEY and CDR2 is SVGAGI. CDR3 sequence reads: CASKMLAGVYNEQFF. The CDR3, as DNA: TGTGCCAGCAAAATGCTAGCGGGGGTTTATAATGAGCAGTTCTTC.

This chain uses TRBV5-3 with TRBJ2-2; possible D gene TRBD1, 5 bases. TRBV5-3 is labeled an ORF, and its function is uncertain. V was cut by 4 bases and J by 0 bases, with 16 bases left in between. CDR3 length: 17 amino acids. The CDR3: CARSRSPTDPNTGELFF. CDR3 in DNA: TGTGCCAGAAGCCGAAGCCCGACAGATCCGAACACCGGGGAGCTGTTTTTT.

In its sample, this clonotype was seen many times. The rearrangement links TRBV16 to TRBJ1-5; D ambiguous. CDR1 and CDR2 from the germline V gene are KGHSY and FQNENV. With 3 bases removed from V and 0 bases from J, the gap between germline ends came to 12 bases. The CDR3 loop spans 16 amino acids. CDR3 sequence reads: CASSQPGQLSNQPQHF. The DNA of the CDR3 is TGTGCCAGCAGCCAGCCGGGCCAGCTTAGCAATCAGCCCCAGCATTTT.

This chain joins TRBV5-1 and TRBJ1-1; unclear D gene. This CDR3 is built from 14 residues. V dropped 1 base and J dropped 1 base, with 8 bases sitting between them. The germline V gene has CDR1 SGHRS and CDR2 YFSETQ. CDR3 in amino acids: CASSLTSGNTEAFF. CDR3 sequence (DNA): TGCGCCAGCAGCTTGACCTCCGGGAACACTGAAGCTTTCTTT. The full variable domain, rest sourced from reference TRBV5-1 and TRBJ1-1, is KAGVTQTPRYLIKTRGQQVTLSCSPISGHRSVSWYQQTPGQGLQFLFEYFSETQRNKGNFPGRFSGRQFSNSRSEMNVSTLELGDSALYLCASSLTSGNTEAFFGQGTRLTVV.

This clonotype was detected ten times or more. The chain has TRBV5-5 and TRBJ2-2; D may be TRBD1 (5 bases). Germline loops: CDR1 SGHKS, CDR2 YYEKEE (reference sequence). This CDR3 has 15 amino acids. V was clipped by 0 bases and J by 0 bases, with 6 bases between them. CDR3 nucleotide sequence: TGTGCCAGCAGCTTGGGGACACCGAACACCGGGGAGCTGTTTTTT. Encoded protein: CASSLGTPNTGELFF.